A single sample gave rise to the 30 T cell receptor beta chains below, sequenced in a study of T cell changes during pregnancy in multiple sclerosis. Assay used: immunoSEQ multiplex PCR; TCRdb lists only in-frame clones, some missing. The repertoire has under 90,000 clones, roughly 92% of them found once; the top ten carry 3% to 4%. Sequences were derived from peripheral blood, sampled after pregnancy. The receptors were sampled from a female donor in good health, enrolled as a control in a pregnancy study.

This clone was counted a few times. The CDR3 region is CASSRHGQGLTEAFF. CDR3 bases: TGTGCCAGCAGCCGACACGGACAGGGATTGACTGAAGCTTTCTTT. The chain is built from TRBV28 and TRBJ1-1; 8 bases fit TRBD1. CDR1 is MDHEN and CDR2 is SYDVKM in the germline V gene. V lost 6 bases and J lost 5; bases outside the gene matches: 11. The CDR3 is made up of 15 amino acids.

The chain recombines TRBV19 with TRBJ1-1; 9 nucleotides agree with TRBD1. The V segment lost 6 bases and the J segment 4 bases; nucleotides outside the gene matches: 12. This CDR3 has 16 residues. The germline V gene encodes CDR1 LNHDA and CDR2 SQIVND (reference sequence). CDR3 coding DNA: TGTGCCAGTAGGGACAGGGGTGGTGGTGGTGGCACTGAAGCTTTCTTT. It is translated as CASRDRGGGGGTEAFF. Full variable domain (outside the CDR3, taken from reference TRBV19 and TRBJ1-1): DGGITQSPKYLFRKEGQNVTLSCEQNLNHDAMYWYRQDPGQGLRLIYYSQIVNDFQKGDIAEGYSVSREKKESFPLTVTSAQKNPTAFYLCASRDRGGGGGTEAFFGQGTRLTVV.

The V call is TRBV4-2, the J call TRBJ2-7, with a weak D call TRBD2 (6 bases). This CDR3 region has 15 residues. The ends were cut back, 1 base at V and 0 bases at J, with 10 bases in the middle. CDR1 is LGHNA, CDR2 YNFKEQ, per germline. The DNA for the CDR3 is TGTGCCAGCAGCCAAGCGGGGACTCGCTCCTACGAGCAGTACTTC. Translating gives CASSQAGTRSYEQYF.

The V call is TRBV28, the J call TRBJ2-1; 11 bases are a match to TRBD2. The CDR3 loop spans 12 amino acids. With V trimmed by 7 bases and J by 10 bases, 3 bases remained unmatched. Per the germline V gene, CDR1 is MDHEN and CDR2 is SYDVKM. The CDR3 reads CASTRTSGEQFF. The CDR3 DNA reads TGTGCCAGCACCAGGACTAGCGGGGAGCAGTTCTTC. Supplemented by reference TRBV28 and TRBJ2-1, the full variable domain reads DVKVTQSSRYLVKRTGEKVFLECVQDMDHENMFWYRQDPGLGLRLIYFSYDVKMKEKGDIPEGYSVSREKKERFSLILESASTNQTSMYLCASTRTSGEQFFGPGTRLTVL.

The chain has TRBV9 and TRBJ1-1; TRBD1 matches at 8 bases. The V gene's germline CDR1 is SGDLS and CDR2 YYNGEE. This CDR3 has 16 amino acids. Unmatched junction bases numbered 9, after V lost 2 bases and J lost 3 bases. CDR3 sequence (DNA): TGTGCCAGCAGCGTTGGACAGGGTGGAAGGTACACTGAAGCTTTCTTT. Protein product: CASSVGQGGRYTEAFF.

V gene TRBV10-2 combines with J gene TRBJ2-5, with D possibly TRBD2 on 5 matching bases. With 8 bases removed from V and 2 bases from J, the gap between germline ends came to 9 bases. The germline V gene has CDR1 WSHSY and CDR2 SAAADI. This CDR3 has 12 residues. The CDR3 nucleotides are TGCGCCAGCTACCGGGATCAAGAGACCCAGTACTTC. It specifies CASYRDQETQYF.

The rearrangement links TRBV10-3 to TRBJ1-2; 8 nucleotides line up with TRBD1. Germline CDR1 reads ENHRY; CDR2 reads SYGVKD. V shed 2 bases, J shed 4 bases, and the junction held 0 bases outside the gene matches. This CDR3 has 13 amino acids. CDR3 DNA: TGTGCCATCAGTGAGGGACAGGGCTATGGCTACACCTTC. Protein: CAISEGQGYGYTF.

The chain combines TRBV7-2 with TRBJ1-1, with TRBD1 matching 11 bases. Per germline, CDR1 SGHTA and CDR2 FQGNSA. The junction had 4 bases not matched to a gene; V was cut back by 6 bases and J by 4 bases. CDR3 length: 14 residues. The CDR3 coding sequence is TGTGCCAGCAGTGTGGACAGGGGGCCCACTGAAGCTTTCTTT. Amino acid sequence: CASSVDRGPTEAFF.

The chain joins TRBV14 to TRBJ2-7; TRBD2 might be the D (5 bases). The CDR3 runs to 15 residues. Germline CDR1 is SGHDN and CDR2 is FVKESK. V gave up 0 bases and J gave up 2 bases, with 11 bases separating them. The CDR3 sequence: CASSQERAPPYEQYF. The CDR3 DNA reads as TGTGCCAGCAGCCAAGAGAGGGCACCTCCCTACGAGCAGTACTTC.

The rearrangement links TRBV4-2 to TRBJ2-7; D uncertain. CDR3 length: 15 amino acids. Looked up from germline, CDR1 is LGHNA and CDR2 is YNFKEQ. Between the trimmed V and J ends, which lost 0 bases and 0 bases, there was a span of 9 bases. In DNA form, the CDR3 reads TGTGCCAGCAGCCAAGATTCCCCGAGCTCCTACGAGCAGTACTTC. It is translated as CASSQDSPSSYEQYF.

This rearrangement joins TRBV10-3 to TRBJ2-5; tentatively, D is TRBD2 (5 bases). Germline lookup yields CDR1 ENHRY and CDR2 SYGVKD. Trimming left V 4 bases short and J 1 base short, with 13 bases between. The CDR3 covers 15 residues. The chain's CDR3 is CAISGGVSRQETQYF. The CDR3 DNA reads TGTGCCATCAGTGGGGGAGTGTCTCGCCAAGAGACCCAGTACTTC.

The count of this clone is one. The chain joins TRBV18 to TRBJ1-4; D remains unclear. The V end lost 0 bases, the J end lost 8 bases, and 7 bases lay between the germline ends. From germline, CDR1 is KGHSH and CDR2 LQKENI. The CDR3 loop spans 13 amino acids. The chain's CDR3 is CASSPPAGEKLFF. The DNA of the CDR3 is TGTGCCAGCTCACCACCGGCAGGCGAAAAACTGTTTTTT.

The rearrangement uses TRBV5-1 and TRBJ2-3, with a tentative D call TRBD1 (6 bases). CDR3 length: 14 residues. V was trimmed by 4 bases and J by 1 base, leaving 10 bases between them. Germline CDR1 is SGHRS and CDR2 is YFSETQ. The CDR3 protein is CASSTGTRTDTQYF. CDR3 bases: TGCGCCAGCAGCACCGGGACACGCACAGATACGCAGTATTTT.

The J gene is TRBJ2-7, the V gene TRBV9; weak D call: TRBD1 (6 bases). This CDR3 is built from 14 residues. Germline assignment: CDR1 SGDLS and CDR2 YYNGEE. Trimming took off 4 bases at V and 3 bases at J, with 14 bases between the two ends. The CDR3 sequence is CASSPIGTNYEQYF. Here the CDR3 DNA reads TGTGCCAGCAGCCCGATCGGGACAAACTACGAGCAGTACTTC. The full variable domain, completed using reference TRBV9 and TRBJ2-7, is DSGVTQTPKHLITATGQRVTLRCSPRSGDLSVYWYQQSLDQGLQFLIQYYNGEERAKGNILERFSAQQFPDLHSELNLSSLELGDSALYFCASSPIGTNYEQYFGPGTRLTVT.

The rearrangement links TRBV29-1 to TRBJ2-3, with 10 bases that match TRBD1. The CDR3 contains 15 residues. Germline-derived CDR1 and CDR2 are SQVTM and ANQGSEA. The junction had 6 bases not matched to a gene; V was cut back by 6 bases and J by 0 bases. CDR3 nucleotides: TGCAGCGTACTTGACAGGGGGCAAAGCACAGATACGCAGTATTTT. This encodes CSVLDRGQSTDTQYF.

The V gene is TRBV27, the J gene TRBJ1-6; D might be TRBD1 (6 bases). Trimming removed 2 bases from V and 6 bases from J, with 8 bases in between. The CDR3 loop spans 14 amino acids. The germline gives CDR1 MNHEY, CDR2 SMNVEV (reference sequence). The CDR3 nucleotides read TGTGCCAGCAGTTTAGGACAGCTTAATTCACCCCTCCACTTT. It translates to CASSLGQLNSPLHF.

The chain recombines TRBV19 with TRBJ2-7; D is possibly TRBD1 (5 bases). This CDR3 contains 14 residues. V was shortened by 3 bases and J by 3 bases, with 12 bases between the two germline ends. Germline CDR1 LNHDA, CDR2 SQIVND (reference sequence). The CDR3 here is CASSMVGRHYEQYF. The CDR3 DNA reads TGTGCCAGTAGTATGGTGGGGCGTCACTACGAGCAGTACTTC.

As DNA, the CDR3 is TGTGCCAGCAGCCCGACTGGGGGCGCGGGAGCGGCAGATACGCAGTATTTT. It codes for CASSPTGGAGAADTQYF. This chain connects TRBV7-9 to TRBJ2-3; maybe TRBD2 (7 bases). V dropped 5 bases and J dropped 4 bases, with 22 bases sitting between them. This CDR3 is built from 17 residues. Germline lookup yields CDR1 SEHNR and CDR2 FQNEAQ (reference sequence).

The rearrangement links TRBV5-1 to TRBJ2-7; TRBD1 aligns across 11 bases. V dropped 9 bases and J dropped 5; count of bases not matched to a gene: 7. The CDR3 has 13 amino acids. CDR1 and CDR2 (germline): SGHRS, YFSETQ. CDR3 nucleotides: TGCGCCACCGGGACAGGGGGGCCGGACGAGCAGTACTTC. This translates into CATGTGGPDEQYF.

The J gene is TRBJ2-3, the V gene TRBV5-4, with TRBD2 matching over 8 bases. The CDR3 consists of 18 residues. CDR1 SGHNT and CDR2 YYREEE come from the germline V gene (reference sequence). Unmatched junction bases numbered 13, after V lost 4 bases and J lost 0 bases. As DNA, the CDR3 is TGTGCCAGCAGCAGGACACGGGGGGGAGACGCTAGCACAGATACGCAGTATTTT. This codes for CASSRTRGGDASTDTQYF.

CDR3 nucleotide sequence: TGTGCCAGTAGCCCGGGACTAGCGGGGTTCAACTCCTACGAGCAGTACTTC. Protein product: CASSPGLAGFNSYEQYF. The chain links TRBV19 to TRBJ2-7; 13 bases fit TRBD2. J gave up 0 bases and V 6 bases, and 8 bases lay outside the gene matches. This CDR3 spans 17 amino acids. Germline-derived CDR1 and CDR2 are LNHDA and SQIVND (reference sequence).

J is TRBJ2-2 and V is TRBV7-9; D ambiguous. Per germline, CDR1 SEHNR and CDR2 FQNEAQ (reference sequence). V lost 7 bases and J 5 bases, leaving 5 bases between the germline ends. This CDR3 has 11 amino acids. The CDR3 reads CASNSTGELFF. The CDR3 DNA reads TGTGCCAGCAATAGTACCGGGGAGCTGTTTTTT.

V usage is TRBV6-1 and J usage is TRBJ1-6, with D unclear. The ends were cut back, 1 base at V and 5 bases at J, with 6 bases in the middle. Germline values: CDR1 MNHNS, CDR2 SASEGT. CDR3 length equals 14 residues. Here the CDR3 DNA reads TGTGCCAGCAGTGAAGGTCAGGATAATTCACCCCTCCACTTT. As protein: CASSEGQDNSPLHF.

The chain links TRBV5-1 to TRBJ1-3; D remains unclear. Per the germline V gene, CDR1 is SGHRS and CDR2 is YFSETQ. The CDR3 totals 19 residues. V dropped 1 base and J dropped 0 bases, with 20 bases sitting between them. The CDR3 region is CASSLISPSGSPSGNTIYF. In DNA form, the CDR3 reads TGCGCCAGCAGCTTGATTTCCCCCTCCGGGTCACCCTCTGGAAACACCATATATTTT.

The CDR3: CASSRALATSTDTQYF. In DNA form, the CDR3 reads TGTGCCAGTAGTAGGGCCCTAGCAACCAGCACAGATACGCAGTATTTT. This chain links TRBV19 with TRBJ2-3; a weak D match, TRBD2 (5 bases). This CDR3 is 16 amino acids long. CDR1 and CDR2 (germline): LNHDA, SQIVND (reference sequence). V lost 4 bases to trimming and J lost 0 bases, with 14 bases between them.

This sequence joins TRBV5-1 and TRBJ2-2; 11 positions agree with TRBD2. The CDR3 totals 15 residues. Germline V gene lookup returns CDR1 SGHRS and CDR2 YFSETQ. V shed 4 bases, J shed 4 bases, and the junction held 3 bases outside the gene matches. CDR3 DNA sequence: TGCGCCAGCAGCCCAGGGACTAGCGGCACCGGGGAGCTGTTTTTT. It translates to CASSPGTSGTGELFF.

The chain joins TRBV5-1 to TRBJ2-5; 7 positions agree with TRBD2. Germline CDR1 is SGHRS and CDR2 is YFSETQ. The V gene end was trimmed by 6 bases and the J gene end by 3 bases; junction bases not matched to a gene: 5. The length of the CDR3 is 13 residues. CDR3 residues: CASTQAGKETQYF. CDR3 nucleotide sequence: TGCGCCAGCACCCAAGCGGGGAAAGAGACCCAGTACTTC.

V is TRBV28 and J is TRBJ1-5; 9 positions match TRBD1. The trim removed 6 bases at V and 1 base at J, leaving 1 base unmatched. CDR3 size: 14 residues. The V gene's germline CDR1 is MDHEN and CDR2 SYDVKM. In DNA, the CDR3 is TGTGCCAGCAGCGGGACAGGGAGCAATCAGCCCCAGCATTTT. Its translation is CASSGTGSNQPQHF.

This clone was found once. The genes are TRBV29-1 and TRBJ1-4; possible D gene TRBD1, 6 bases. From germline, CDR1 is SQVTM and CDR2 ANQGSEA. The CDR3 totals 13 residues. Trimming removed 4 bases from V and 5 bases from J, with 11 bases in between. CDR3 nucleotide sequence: TGCAGCGTTGGGGCAGGGGTGAATGAAAAACTGTTTTTT. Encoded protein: CSVGAGVNEKLFF.

CDR3 DNA: TGTGCCAGCAGACAACAGGCGTTGGAGACCCAGTACTTC. Translation: CASRQQALETQYF. J is TRBJ2-5 and V is TRBV7-9, with D tentatively TRBD1 (5 bases). This CDR3 region has 13 residues. The germline V gene encodes CDR1 SEHNR and CDR2 FQNEAQ (reference sequence). V was shortened by 6 bases and J by 5 bases, with 13 bases between the two germline ends.